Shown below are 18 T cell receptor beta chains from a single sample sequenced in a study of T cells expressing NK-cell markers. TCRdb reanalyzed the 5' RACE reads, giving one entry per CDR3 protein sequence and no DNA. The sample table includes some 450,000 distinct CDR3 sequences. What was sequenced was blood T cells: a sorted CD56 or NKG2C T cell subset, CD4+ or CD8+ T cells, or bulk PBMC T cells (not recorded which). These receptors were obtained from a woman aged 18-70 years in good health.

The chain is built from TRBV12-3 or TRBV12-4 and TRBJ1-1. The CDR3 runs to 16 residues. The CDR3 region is CASSPRPSGGNTEAFF.

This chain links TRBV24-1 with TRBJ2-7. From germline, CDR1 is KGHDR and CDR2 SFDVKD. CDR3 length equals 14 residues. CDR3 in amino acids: CATSDDSNGDEQYF.

This chain's CDR3 is CSANRGGNTEAFF. The rearrangement links TRBV20-1 to TRBJ1-1; TCRdb selects TRBD1, and the lack of DNA leaves this call unchecked. This CDR3 region has 13 residues. The V gene's germline CDR1 is DFQATT and CDR2 SNEGSKA (reference sequence).

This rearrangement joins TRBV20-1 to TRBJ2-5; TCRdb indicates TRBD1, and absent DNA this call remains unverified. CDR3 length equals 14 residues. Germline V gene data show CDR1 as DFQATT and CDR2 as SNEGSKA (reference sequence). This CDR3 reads CSARGPGGPETQYF.

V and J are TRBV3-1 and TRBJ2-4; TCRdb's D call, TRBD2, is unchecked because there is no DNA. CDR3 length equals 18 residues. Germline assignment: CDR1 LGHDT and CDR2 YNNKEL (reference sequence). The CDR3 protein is CASSPRAWASGVQNIQYF.

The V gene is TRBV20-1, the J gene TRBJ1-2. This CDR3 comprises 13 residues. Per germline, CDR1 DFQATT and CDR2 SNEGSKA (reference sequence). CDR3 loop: CSGGEGSGYGYTF.

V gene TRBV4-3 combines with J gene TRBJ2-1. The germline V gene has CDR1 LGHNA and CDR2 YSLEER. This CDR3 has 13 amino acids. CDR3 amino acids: CASSQVPYNEQFF.

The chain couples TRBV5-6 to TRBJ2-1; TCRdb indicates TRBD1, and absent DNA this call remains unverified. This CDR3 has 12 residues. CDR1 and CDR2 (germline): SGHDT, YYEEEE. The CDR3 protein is CASQQGYNEQFF.

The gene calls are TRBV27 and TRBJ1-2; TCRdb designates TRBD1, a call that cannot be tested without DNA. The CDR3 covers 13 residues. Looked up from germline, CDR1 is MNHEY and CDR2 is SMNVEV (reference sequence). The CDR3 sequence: CASGRQGPYGYTF.

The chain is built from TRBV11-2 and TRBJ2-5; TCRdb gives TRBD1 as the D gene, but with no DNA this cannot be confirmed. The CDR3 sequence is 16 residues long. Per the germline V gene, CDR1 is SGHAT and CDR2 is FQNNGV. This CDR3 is CASSLRGTGKEETQYF.

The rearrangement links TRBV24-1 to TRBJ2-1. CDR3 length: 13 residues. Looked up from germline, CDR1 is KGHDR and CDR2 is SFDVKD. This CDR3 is CATSEPTNNEQFF.

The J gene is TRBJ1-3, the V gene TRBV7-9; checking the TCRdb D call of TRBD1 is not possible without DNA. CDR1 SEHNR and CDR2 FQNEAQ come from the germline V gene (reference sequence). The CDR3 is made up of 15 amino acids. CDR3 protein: CASSLATGTGNTIYF. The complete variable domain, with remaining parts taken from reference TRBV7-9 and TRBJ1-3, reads DTGVSQNPRHKITKRGQNVTFRCDPISEHNRLYWYRQTLGQGPEFLTYFQNEAQLEKSRLLSDRFSAERPKGSFSTLEIQRTEQGDSAMYLCASSLATGTGNTIYFGEGSWLTVV.

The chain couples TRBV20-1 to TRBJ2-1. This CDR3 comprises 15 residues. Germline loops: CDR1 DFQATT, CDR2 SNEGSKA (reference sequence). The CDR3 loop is CSASVDPSPHNEQFF.

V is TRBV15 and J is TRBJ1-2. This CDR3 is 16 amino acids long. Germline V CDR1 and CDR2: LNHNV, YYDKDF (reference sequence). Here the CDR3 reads CATSRARRVGDYGYTF.

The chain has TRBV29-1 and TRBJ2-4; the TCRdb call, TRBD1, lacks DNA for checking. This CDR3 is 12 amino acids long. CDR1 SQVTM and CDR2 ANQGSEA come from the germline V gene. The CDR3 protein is CSVVQGGNIQYF.

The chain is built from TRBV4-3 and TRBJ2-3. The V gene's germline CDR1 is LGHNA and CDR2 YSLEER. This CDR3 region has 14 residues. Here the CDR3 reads CASSRDEGADTQYF.

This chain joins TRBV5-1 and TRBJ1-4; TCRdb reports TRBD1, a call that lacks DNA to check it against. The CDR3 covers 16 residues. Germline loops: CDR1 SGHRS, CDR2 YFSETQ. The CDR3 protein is CASSPDRPATNEKLFF.

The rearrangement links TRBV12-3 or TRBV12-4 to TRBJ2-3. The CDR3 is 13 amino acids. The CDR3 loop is CASSRLATDTQYF.